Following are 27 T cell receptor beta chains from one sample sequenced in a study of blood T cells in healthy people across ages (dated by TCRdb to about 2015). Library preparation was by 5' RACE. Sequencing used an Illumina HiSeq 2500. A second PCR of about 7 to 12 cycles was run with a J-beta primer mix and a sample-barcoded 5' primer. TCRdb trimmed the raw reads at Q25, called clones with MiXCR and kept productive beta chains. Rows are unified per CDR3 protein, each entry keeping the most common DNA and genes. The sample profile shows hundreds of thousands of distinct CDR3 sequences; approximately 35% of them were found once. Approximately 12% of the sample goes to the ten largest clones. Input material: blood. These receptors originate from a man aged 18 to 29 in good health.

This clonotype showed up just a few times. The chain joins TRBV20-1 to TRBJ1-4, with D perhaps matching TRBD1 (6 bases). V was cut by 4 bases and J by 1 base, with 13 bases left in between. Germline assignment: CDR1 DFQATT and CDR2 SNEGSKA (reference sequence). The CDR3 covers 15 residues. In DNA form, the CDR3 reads TGCAGTGCTATGGGGGGCTTCGGAACTAATGAAAAACTGTTTTTT. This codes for CSAMGGFGTNEKLFF.

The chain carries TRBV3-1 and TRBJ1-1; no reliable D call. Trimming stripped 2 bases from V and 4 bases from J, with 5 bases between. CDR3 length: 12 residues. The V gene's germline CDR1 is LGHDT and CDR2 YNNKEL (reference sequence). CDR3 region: CASSQLGTEAFF. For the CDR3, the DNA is TGTGCCAGCAGCCAACTCGGCACTGAAGCTTTCTTT. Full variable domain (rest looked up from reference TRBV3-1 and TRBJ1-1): DTAVSQTPKYLVTQMGNDKSIKCEQNLGHDTMYWYKQDSKKFLKIMFSYNNKELIINETVPNRFSPKSPDKAHLNLHINSLELGDSAVYFCASSQLGTEAFFGQGTRLTVV.

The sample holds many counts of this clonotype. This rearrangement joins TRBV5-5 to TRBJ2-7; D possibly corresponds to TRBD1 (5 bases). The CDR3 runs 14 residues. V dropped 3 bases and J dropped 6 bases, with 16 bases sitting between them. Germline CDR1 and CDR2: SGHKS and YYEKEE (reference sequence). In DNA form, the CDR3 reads TGTGCCAGCAGCTCCGCAGGGATCTCGCTCGAGCAGTACTTC. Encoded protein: CASSSAGISLEQYF.

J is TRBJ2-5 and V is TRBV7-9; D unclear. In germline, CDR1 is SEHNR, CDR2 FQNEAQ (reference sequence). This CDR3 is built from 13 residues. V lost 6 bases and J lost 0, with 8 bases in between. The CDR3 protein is CASSSYDQETQYF. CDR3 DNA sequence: TGTGCCAGCAGTTCTTACGACCAAGAGACCCAGTACTTC. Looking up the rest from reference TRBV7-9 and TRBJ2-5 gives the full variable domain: DTGVSQNPRHKITKRGQNVTFRCDPISEHNRLYWYRQTLGQGPEFLTYFQNEAQLEKSRLLSDRFSAERPKGSFSTLEIQRTEQGDSAMYLCASSSYDQETQYFGPGTRLLVL.

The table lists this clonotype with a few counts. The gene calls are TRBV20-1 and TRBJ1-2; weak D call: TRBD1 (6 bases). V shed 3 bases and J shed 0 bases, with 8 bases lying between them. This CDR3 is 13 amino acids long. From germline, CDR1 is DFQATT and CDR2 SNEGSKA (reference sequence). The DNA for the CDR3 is TGCAGTGCTAGTGACAGGACTAACTATGGCTACACCTTC. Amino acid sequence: CSASDRTNYGYTF.

The CDR3, as DNA: TGTGCCATCAGTGAGACTACAGGGGGCGATCAGCCCCAGCATTTT. Translation gives CAISETTGGDQPQHF. J is TRBJ1-5 and V is TRBV10-3, with 9 bases aligning to TRBD1. Trimming removed 2 bases from V and 5 bases from J; junction bases left unmatched: 4. Germline CDR1 is ENHRY and CDR2 is SYGVKD. The CDR3 covers 15 residues.

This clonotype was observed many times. The CDR3 loop is CASSQGLAGTDTQYF. CDR3 coding DNA: TGTGCCAGCAGCCAGGGACTAGCTGGCACAGATACGCAGTATTTT. The chain combines TRBV4-2 with TRBJ2-3, with TRBD2 matching 9 bases. The length of the CDR3 is 15 residues. Looked up from germline, CDR1 is LGHNA and CDR2 is YNFKEQ. Unmatched junction bases numbered 2, after V lost 3 bases and J lost 1 base.

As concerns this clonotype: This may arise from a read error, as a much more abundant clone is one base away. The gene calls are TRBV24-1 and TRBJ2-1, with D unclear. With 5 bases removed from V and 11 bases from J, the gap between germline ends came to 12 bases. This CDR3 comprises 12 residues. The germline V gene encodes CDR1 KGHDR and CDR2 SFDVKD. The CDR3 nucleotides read TGTGCCACCAGTGGTTCCGACCAGAAGCAGTTCTTC. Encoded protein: CATSGSDQKQFF.

The CDR3 nucleotides are TGTGCCAGCAGTGGGACTAGCGGGGAGATCGAGACCCAGTACTTC. Residues: CASSGTSGEIETQYF. This sequence joins TRBV9 and TRBJ2-5, with 13 bases lining up with TRBD2. Per germline, CDR1 SGDLS and CDR2 YYNGEE. This CDR3 is built from 15 residues. V was clipped by 5 bases and J by 5 bases; unmatched bases: 6.

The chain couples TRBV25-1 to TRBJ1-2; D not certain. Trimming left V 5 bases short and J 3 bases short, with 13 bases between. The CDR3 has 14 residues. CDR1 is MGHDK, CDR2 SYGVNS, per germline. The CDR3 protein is CASSRLGGDYGYTF. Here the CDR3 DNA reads TGTGCCAGCAGTCGACTCGGTGGTGACTATGGCTACACCTTC.

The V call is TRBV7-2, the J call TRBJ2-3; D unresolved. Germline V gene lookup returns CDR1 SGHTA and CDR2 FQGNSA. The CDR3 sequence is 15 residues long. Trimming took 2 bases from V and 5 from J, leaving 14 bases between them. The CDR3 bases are TGTGCCAGCAGCTTACAGGTGACGCCCATAGATACGCAGTATTTT. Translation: CASSLQVTPIDTQYF.

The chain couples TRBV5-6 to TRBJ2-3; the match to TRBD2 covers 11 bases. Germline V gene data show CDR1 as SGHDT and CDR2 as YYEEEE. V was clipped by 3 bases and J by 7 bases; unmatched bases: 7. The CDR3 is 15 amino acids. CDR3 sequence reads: CASSSNSGGAYTQYF. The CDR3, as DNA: TGTGCCAGCAGCTCTAATAGCGGGGGGGCGTATACGCAGTATTTT. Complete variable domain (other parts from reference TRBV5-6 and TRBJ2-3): DAGVTQSPTHLIKTRGQQVTLRCSPKSGHDTVSWYQQALGQGPQFIFQYYEEEERQRGNFPDRFSGHQFPNYSSELNVNALLLGDSALYLCASSSNSGGAYTQYFGPGTRLTVL.

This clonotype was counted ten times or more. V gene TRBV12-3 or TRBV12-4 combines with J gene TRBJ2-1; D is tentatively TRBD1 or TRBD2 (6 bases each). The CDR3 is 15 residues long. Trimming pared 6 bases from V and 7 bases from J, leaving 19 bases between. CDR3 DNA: TGTGCCAGCAGCCCAATGGGGGGCCCCCTGAATGAGCAGTTCTTC. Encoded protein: CASSPMGGPLNEQFF.

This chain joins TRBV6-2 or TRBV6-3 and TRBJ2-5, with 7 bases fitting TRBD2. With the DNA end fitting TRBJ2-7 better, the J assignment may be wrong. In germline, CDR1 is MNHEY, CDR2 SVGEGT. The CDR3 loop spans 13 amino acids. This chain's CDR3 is CASKTAGRGEQYF. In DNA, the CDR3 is TGTGCCAGCAAGACAGCGGGGAGGGGCGAGCAGTACTTC.

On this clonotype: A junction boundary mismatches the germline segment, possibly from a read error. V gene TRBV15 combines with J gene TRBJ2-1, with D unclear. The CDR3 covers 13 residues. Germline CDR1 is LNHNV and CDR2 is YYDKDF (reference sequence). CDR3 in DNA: TGTGCCACCGGCAGAGATCCGGACGGGGAGCAGTTCTTC. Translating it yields CATGRDPDGEQFF.

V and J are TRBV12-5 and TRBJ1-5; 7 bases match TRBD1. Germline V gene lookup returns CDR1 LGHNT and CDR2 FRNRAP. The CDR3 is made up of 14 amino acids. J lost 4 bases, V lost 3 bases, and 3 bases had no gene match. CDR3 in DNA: TGTGCTAGTGGTTTCCAACAGGGGAATCAGCCCCAGCATTTT. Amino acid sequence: CASGFQQGNQPQHF.

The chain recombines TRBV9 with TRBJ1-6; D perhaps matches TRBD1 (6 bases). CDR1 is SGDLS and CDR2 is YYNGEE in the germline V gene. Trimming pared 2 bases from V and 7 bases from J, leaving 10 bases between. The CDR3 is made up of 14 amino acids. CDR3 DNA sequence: TGTGCCAGCAGCGTGGGGGACATGAATTCACCCCTCCACTTT. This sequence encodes CASSVGDMNSPLHF.

CDR3 DNA: TGTGCCAGCAGCTTAGCTCTGGGAGCTTTCTTT. As protein: CASSLALGAFF. This chain uses TRBV11-2 with TRBJ1-1; D gene unclear. This CDR3 comprises 11 residues. The V gene's germline CDR1 is SGHAT and CDR2 FQNNGV. Trimming cost V 1 base and J 10 bases, with 7 bases left between them. The variable domain in full, completed from reference TRBV11-2 and TRBJ1-1, reads EAGVAQSPRYKIIEKRQSVAFWCNPISGHATLYWYQQILGQGPKLLIQFQNNGVVDDSQLPKDRFSAERLKGVDSTLKIQPAKLEDSAVYLCASSLALGAFFGQGTRLTVV.

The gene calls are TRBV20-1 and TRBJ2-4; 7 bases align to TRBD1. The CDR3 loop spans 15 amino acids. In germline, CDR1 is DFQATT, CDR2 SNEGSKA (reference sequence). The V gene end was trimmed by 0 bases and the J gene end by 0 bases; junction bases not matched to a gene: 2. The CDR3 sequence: CSAREGGTAKNIQYF. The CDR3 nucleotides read TGCAGTGCTAGAGAAGGGGGCACAGCCAAAAACATTCAGTACTTC.

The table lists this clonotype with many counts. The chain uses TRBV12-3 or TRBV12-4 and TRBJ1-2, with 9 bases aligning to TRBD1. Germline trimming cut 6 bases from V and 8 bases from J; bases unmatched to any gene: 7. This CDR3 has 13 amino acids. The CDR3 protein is CASSPYTGGGYTF. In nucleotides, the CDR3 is TGTGCCAGCAGCCCTTATACAGGGGGCGGCTACACCTTC.

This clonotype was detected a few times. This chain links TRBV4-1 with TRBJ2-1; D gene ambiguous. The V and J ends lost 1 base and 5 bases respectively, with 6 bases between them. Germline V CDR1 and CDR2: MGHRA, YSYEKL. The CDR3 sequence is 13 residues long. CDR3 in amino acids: CASSQVGNNEQFF. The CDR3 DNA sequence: TGCGCCAGCAGCCAAGTAGGTAACAATGAGCAGTTCTTC.

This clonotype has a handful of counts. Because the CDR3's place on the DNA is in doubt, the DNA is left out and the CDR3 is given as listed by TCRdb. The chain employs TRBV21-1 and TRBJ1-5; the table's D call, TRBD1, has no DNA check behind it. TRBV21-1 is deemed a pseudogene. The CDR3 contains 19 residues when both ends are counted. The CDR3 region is CASSKVGQGAKVSNQPQHF.

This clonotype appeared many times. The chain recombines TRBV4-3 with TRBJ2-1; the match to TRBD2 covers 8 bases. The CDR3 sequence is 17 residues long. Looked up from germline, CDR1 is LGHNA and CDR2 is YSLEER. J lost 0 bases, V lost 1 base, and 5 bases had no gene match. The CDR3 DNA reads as TGCGCCAGCAGCCAAGCCTCCGGGGGGGTCTCCTACAATGAGCAGTTCTTC. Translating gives CASSQASGGVSYNEQFF.

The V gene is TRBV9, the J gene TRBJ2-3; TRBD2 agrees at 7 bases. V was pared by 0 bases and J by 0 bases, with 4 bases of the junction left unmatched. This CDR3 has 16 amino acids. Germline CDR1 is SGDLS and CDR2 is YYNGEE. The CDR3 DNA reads TGTGCCAGCAGCGTAGCGGGGGGATATAGCACAGATACGCAGTATTTT. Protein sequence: CASSVAGGYSTDTQYF.

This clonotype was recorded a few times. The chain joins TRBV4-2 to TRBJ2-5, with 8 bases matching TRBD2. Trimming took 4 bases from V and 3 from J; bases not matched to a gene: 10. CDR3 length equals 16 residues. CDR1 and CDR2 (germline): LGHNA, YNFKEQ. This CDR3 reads CASSPRGSGREETQYF. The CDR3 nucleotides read TGTGCCAGCAGCCCCCGCGGGAGCGGGAGAGAAGAGACCCAGTACTTC.

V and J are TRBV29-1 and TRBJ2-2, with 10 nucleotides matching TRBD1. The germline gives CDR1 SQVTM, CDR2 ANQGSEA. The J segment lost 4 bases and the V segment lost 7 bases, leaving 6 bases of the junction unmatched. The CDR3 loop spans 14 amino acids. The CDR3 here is CSASTGGGTGELFF. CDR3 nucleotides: TGCAGCGCATCGACAGGGGGCGGCACCGGGGAGCTGTTTTTT.

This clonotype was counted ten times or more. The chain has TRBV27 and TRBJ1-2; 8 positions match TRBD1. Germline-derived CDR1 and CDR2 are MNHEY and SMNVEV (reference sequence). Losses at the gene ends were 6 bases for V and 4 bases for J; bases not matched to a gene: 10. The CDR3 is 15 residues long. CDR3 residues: CASRPIPGTGYGYTF. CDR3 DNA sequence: TGTGCCAGCAGACCCATTCCCGGGACAGGCTATGGCTACACCTTC.